This TCR beta chain came from a study of identical twins. Study-level points and caveats: Cross-sectional statistical analysis was relied on for the conclusions, without the same donors being followed. Weaker excess sharing between twins was seen in beta out-of-frame sequences. The models systematically underestimated how much out-of-frame TCR alpha was shared in monozygotic twins.

Via MiXCR, TCRdb re-called the 5' RACE reads, giving one row per CDR3 protein. The top ten clones hold around 1.6% of a sample with about 810,000 distinct CDR3 sequences, roughly 12% of them seen once. With no exceptions, donors were healthy Caucasians. About this clonotype itself: What it binds is not known.

V lost 1 base, J lost 2 bases, and 11 bases lay in between. CDR3 length: 15 residues. Germline lookup yields CDR1 LGHDT and CDR2 YNNKEL (reference sequence). This sample also appeared in a second study, on yellow fever vaccine responses in identical twins.

The sequence came from a woman between 18 and 29 years old in good health. Sequenced: PBMCs. The rearrangement links TRBV3-1 to TRBJ1-2; D is uncertain. The CDR3 region has the DNA TGTGCCAGCAGCCAAGGCGTAGGAGTAAACTATGGCTACACCTTC. Encoded protein: CASSQGVGVNYGYTF. The variable domain in full, with the rest retrieved from reference TRBV3-1 and TRBJ1-2, is DTAVSQTPKYLVTQMGNDKSIKCEQNLGHDTMYWYKQDSKKFLKIMFSYNNKELIINETVPNRFSPKSPDKAHLNLHINSLELGDSAVYFCASSQGVGVNYGYTFGSGTRLTVV.